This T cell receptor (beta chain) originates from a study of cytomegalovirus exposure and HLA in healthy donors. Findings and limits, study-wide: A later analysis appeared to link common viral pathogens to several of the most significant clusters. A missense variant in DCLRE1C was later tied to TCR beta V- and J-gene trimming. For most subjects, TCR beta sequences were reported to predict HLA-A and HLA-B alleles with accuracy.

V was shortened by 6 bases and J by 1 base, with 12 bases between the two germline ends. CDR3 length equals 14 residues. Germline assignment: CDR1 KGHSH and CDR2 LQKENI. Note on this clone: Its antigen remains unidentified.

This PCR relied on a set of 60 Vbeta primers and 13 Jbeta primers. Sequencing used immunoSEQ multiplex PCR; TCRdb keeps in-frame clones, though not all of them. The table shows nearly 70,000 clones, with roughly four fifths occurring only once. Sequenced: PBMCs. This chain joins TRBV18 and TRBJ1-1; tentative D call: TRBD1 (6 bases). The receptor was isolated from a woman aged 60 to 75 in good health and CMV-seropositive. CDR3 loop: CASSPGQQNTEAFF. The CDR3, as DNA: TGTGCCAGCTCCCCGGGACAACAGAACACTGAAGCTTTCTTT.